Presented here are 11 T cell receptor beta chains from one specimen sequenced in a study of Ad26.COV2.S vaccination and SARS-CoV-2 variants. The treatment is: 15 to 20 received Ad26.COV2.S at low or high dose, single or two shots; 5 received placebo; per-sample allocation not given. The investigators took samples on day 63 after the first vaccine or placebo injection. The protocol was immunoSEQ multiplex PCR, while the TCRdb copy is restricted to in-frame clones and leaves out a portion. The table has some 480,000 clones, 87% seen once. This sample comprised peripheral blood, obtained in a trial of Ad26.COV2.S vaccine versus placebo. These TCRs come from a person aged 18-65 years who received the Ad26.COV2.S COVID-19 vaccine or a placebo.

The chain links TRBV5-8 to TRBJ1-2, with 7 bases fitting TRBD1. V lost 3 bases to trimming and J lost 7 bases; unmatched junction nucleotides: 9. Germline-derived CDR1 and CDR2 are SGHTS and YDEGEE. The CDR3 consists of 14 residues. The CDR3 loop reads CASSSGTAMVGYTF. CDR3 coding DNA: TGTGCCAGCAGCTCCGGGACAGCAATGGTTGGCTACACCTTC.

To note about this clone: Other nucleotide sequences in the sample specify the same CDR3. The chain's CDR3 is CASSRGSYEQYF. The CDR3 nucleotides are TGTGCCAGCAGTAGGGGGAGTTACGAGCAGTACTTC. The V and J genes are TRBV6-5 and TRBJ2-7; TRBD1 is a possible D gene (6 bases). CDR1 MNHEY and CDR2 SVGAGI come from the germline V gene. The CDR3 covers 12 residues. Trimming shortened V by 5 bases and J by 4 bases, and 9 bases separated the two germline ends.

This clone was seen once. The J gene is TRBJ1-2, the V gene TRBV6-6; the D gene is possibly TRBD1 (5 bases). The CDR3 is 16 amino acids. V lost 0 bases and J lost 2, with 13 bases in between. CDR1 and CDR2 (germline): MNHNY, SVGAGI (reference sequence). CDR3 in DNA: TGTGCCAGCAGTTACTCGTTACAGGCACTGAACTATGGCTACACCTTC. Translating gives CASSYSLQALNYGYTF.

V usage is TRBV9 and J usage is TRBJ1-3, with 7 positions matching TRBD1. Germline assignment: CDR1 SGDLS and CDR2 YYNGEE. The CDR3 covers 17 residues. The junction had 10 bases not matched to a gene; V was cut back by 2 bases and J by 2 bases. The CDR3, as DNA: TGTGCCAGCAGCGTCGCCCCCCAGGGGGGACCTGGAAACACCATATATTTT. It yields the protein CASSVAPQGGPGNTIYF.

The genes are TRBV30 and TRBJ1-1; 7 bases are shared with TRBD1. V gave up 2 bases and J gave up 0 bases; unmatched junction bases: 6. The CDR3 contains 15 residues. The germline gives CDR1 GTSNPN, CDR2 SVGIG (reference sequence). CDR3 loop: CAWSRRTGVNTEAFF. The CDR3 DNA reads TGTGCCTGGAGTCGACGGACAGGAGTGAACACTGAAGCTTTCTTT. The full variable domain, with the rest looked up from reference TRBV30 and TRBJ1-1, is SQTIHQWPATLVQPVGSPLSLECTVEGTSNPNLYWYRQAAGRGLQLLFYSVGIGQISSEVPQNLSASRPQDRQFILSSKKLLLSDSGFYLCAWSRRTGVNTEAFFGQGTRLTVV.

This clone was recorded a few times. The rearrangement joins TRBV9 to TRBJ2-1; 9 nucleotides match TRBD2. The CDR3 has 15 amino acids. Germline V gene sequence: CDR1 SGDLS, CDR2 YYNGEE. V lost 3 bases to trimming and J lost 5 bases; unmatched junction nucleotides: 6. The CDR3 sequence is CASSAHAGGHNEQFF. The CDR3 DNA reads as TGTGCCAGCAGCGCCCACGCGGGAGGGCACAATGAGCAGTTCTTC.

V and J are TRBV28 and TRBJ1-6; no clear D gene. This CDR3 has 11 amino acids. Per the germline V gene, CDR1 is MDHEN and CDR2 is SYDVKM. With 5 bases removed from V and 11 bases from J, the gap between germline ends came to 7 bases. The CDR3 nucleotides read TGTGCCAGCAGTCTCCAGCCACCCCTCCACTTT. It translates to CASSLQPPLHF.

V gene TRBV7-8 combines with J gene TRBJ2-5; D may be TRBD2 (6 bases). The CDR3 is 14 amino acids. Per the germline V gene, CDR1 is SGHVS and CDR2 is FQNEAQ. V was shortened by 4 bases and J by 6 bases, with 15 bases between the two germline ends. The CDR3 DNA follows: TGTGCCAGCAGCTGGGGGGAGGAGAGCCAGACCCAGTACTTC. Protein: CASSWGEESQTQYF.

The CDR3: CASSVVGIPSGANVLTF. For the CDR3, the DNA is TGTGCCAGCAGCGTAGTCGGGATCCCCTCTGGGGCCAACGTCCTGACTTTC. V gene TRBV9 combines with J gene TRBJ2-6; D might be TRBD2 (5 bases). From germline, CDR1 is SGDLS and CDR2 YYNGEE. V shed 0 bases and J shed 0 bases, with 10 bases lying between them. The CDR3 loop spans 17 amino acids.

This clone was seen just once. The gene calls are TRBV3-1 (or the pseudogene TRBV3-2) and TRBJ2-3, with TRBD1 as a possible D gene (5 bases). Trimming cost V 0 bases and J 6 bases, with 13 bases left between them. Germline V gives CDR1 LGHDT, CDR2 YNNKEL (reference sequence). The CDR3 extends over 15 amino acids. CDR3 protein: CASSQDLQVGDTQYF. The CDR3 DNA reads TGTGCCAGCAGCCAAGATCTACAGGTGGGTGATACGCAGTATTTT.

The chain links TRBV5-4 to TRBJ1-4; 7 nucleotides align to TRBD1. Germline CDR1 SGHNT, CDR2 YYREEE (reference sequence). V was pared by 3 bases and J by 8 bases, with 4 bases of the junction left unmatched. This CDR3 is built from 13 residues. The CDR3 sequence is CASSYPGQEKLFF. In DNA form, the CDR3 reads TGTGCCAGCAGCTACCCGGGACAGGAAAAACTGTTTTTT.